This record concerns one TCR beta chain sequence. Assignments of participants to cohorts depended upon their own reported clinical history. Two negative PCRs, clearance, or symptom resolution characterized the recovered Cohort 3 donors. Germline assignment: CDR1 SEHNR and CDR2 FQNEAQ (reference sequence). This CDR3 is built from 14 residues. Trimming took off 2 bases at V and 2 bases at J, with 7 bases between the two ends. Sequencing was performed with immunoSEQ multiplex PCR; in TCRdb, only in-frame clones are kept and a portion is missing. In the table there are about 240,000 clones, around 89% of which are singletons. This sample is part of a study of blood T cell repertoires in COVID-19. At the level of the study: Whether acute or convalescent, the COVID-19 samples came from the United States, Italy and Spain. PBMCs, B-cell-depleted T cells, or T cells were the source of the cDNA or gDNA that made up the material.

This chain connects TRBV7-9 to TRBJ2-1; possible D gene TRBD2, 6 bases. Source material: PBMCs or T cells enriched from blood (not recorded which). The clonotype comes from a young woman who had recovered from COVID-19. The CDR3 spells CASSLPGAYNEQFF. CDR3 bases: TGTGCCAGCAGCTTACCGGGAGCCTACAATGAGCAGTTCTTC.